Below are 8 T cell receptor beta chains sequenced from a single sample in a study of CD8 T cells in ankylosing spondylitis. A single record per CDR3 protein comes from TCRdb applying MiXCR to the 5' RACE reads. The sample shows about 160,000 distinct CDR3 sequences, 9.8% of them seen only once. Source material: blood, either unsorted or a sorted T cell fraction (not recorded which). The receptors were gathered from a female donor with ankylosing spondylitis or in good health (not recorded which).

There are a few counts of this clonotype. As DNA, the CDR3 is TGTGCCAGCAGTTACTCGTCTTACCTAGCGGGAGGGCCCTCCGGGGAGCTGTTTTTT. It codes for CASSYSSYLAGGPSGELFF. This chain connects TRBV6-5 to TRBJ2-2; 12 bases agree with TRBD2. The germline CDR1 and CDR2 sequences are MNHEY and SVGAGI. The CDR3 runs to 19 residues. V was clipped by 0 bases and J by 6 bases; unmatched bases: 11.

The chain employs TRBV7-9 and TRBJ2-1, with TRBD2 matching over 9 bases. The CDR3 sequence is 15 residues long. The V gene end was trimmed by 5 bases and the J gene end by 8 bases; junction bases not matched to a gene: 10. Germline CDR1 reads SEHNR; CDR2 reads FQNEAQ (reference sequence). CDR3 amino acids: CASSPGTSPVDEQFF. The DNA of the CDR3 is TGTGCCAGCAGCCCGGGGACTAGCCCGGTGGATGAGCAGTTCTTC.

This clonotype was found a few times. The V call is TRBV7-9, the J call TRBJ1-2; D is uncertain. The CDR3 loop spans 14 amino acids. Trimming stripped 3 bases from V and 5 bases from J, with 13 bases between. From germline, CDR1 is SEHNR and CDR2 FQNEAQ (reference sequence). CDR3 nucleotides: TGTGCCAGCAGCTTCTGGGGATCGGGGTATGGCTACACCTTC. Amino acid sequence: CASSFWGSGYGYTF.

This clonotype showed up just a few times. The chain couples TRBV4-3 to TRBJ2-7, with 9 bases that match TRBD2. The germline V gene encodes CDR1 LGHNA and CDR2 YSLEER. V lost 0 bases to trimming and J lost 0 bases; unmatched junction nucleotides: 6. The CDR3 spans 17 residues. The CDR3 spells CASSQDAGTSHSYEQYF. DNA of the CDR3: TGCGCCAGCAGCCAAGACGCCGGGACTAGCCACTCCTACGAGCAGTACTTC.

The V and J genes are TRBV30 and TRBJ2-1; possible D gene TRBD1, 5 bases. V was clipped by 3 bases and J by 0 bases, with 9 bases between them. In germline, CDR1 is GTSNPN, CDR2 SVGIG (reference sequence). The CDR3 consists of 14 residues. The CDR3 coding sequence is TGTGCCTGGAGAGGGGTTAGCTCCTACAATGAGCAGTTCTTC. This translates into CAWRGVSSYNEQFF.

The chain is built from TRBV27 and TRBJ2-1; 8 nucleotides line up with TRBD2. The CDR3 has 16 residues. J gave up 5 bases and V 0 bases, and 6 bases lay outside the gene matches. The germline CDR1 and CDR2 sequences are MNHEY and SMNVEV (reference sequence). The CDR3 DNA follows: TGTGCCAGCAGTTTATCCCTAGCGGGCATCCACAATGAGCAGTTCTTC. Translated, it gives CASSLSLAGIHNEQFF.

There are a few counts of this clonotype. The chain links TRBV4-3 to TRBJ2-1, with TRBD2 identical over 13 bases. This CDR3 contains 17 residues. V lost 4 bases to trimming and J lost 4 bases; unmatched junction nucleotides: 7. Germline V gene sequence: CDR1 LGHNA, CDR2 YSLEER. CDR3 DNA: TGCGCCAGCAGCCTTAGGACTAGCGGGAGAGGTTACAATGAGCAGTTCTTC. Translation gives CASSLRTSGRGYNEQFF.

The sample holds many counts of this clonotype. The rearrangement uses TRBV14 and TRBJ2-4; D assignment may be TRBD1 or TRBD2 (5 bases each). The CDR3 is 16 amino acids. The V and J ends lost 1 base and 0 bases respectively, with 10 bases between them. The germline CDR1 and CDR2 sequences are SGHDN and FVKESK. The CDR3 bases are TGTGCCAGCAGCCAAGTTAGGGGAGAAGCCAAAAACATTCAGTACTTC. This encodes CASSQVRGEAKNIQYF.